This TCR beta chain was found in a study of tumor and adjacent non-tumor tissue in lung cancer. In the study overall: Patients comprised approximately eleven adenocarcinoma, 2 squamous cell carcinoma and 1 small cell lung cancer.

This clonotype has just a few counts. What it binds is not known. This clone may be a read error of a much larger clone one base away. This sample's RNA came from whole unsorted tissue. The normal lung tissue was taken more than 3 cm from the tumor edge. Germline CDR1 reads MNHNS; CDR2 reads SASEGT. There are 15 residues in the CDR3. General study results and limits: Tumor tissue had significantly higher TCR diversity than normal lung. Shorter survival was associated with higher TCR diversity in tumors.

Three rounds of nested PCR, following a modified ARM-PCR protocol, produced the TCRbeta library. TCRdb re-analysed the multiplex PCR reads in MiXCR, keeping a single row per CDR3 protein. Among about 50,000 distinct CDR3 sequences listed, 74% were seen once. The rearrangement joins TRBV6-1 to TRBJ2-7, with D possibly TRBD1 on 6 matching bases. The sample consisted of distant non-tumor lung tissue. The origin of this receptor is an older woman with non-small cell lung cancer. The CDR3 sequence: CASRAEGGRQYDQYF. CDR3 nucleotide sequence: TGTGCCAGCCGTGCGGAAGGGGGACGGCAATACGATCAGTACTTC.